This TCR beta chain was captured in a study of shared clonotypes between healthy human individuals (dated by TCRdb to 2018 to 2021). Notes on the research overall: Two women and a few men aged 18 to 49 years were included in the cohort. For each donor, CD4 naive and CD4 memory were each given three plates, CD8 naive was given two plates, and CD8 memory was given one plate. To estimate repertoire size and how much clonotype sharing occurs between individuals, the study deeply sequenced the blood TCR repertoires of five healthy adults. To increase sequencing depth and limit assay-specific biases, different laboratories used diverse techniques to prepare libraries and sequence TCR repertoires. Each donor's leukapheresis produced roughly between about 0.9 and 9.5 billion PBMCs. Overall results and qualifications from the work: Based on pairwise subsampling, the degree of clonotype sharing among donors was expected to be affected by sequencing depth. Incomplete sequencing was indicated by rarefaction of sorted-subset datasets, despite the large sequencing depth. Estimated clonotype richness was generally larger for naive than for memory subsets. The genetic and exposure-history diversity represented was limited by the small number of donors. Across four donors, about 4.5% of naive CD4, roughly 3.5% of naive CD8, 2.3% of memory CD4, and under 0.45% of memory CD8 clonotypes were shared. Only blood was sampled, and tissue TCR repertoires likely differ from those in blood. Clonotypes shared by all four sorted-subset donors showed higher generation probabilities than non-shared clonotypes.

CDR1 and CDR2 (SGHAT, FQNNGV) derive from the germline V gene. V is pared back by 3 bases and J by 8 bases, with 8 bases lying between the germline termini. The CDR3 goes from the cysteine to the phenylalanine over 12 residues. The read is trimmed to its CDR3 DNA, 36 bases read in frame from base 1. Using the deep immunoSEQ assay, multiplex PCR amplified TCR CDR3 regions from genomic DNA. Genomic DNA extracted from each cell subset was distributed evenly over all wells of several immunoSEQ 96-well plates, and each plate served as one replicate. For sorted subsets, about 220 ng of genomic DNA, equivalent to some 30,000 T cell genomes, went into each replicate PCR. Purified libraries were measured with a Qubit 3.0 fluorometer, size-checked on a Bioanalyzer 2100, and measured again with the KAPA Library Quantification kit. Every immunoSEQ 96-well plate was sequenced on a separate single-read 150-cycle Illumina NextSeq 550 flow cell. For the original study's pipeline: Because the immunoSEQ output included only junctional sequences and no quality scores, the filtering could not be the same as the filtering used for full-length reads. Sequences were annotated with PyIR, a Python wrapper for IgBLAST v1.9, and V/J genes and CDR3 were assigned using IMGT germline references. Reads with weak V/J assignments (E-value above 1e-6), missing CDR3, stop codons, out-of-frame junctions, or ambiguous translated residues were removed. V3J clonotypes were defined by identical inferred V gene, J gene, and CDR3 amino acid sequence. To compute the percentage overlap between repertoires, the number of shared unique clonotypes was divided by the size of the smaller repertoire. Three approaches were used to assess repertoire richness: RTK rarefaction, the Chao1 estimator, and Recon v2.1 estimates of unobserved clonotypes. Generation probabilities for all TCRbeta clonotypes obtained by the gDNA method from a few donors were computed using OLGA. TCRdb retrieved this table from immuneACCESS and kept in-frame rearrangements only. Not all clones are present; in checked studies, unresolved V genes account for under half, and no reason is known for the remainder. The V and J calls and clone size come from that table; D and trimming were worked out from the DNA. In this sample the table shows 950,000 to 1,200,000 clones, 60% to 85% of which occur a single time. In total, the top ten clones hold 0.89% of the sample.

Points on this clone: Its specific antigen is unknown. Per-base qualities were not stored, and no clone one base away is much larger.

The donors were healthy, HIV-negative adults with no recently reported acute infections or vaccinations. Only Caucasian adults living in Nashville, Tennessee, USA were represented among the donors. Magnetic negative selection was used to enrich CD4+ T cells, after which naive cells were positively selected on CD45RA and the negative fraction became the memory subset. Blood was obtained by leukapheresis, after which PBMCs were separated by Ficoll-Histopaque density gradient centrifugation and cryopreserved in liquid nitrogen vapor phase. Purity and quantity of every magnetically sorted T cell population were checked by analytical flow cytometry. Genomic DNA was isolated from every sorted fraction and measured by UV absorbance on a Nanodrop 2000c.

This clonotype was sampled from a man between 18 and 35 years old in good health. Some clones in this sample may be carry-over from other donors' samples. Here the chain combines TRBV11-2 and TRBJ1-5; there is no confident call for the D gene. Input material: memory CD4+ T cells from PBMCs. The cell subset or site label, read with the paper, signifies: CD45RA-negative fraction. The bases read TGTGCCAGCAGCTTCCTCGGGGAGCCCCAGCATTTT. The translation is CASSFLGEPQHF. With the portions outside the CDR3 filled from the reference TRBV11-2 and TRBJ1-5 genes, the complete variable region becomes EAGVAQSPRYKIIEKRQSVAFWCNPISGHATLYWYQQILGQGPKLLIQFQNNGVVDDSQLPKDRFSAERLKGVDSTLKIQPAKLEDSAVYLCASSFLGEPQHFGDGTRLSIL.